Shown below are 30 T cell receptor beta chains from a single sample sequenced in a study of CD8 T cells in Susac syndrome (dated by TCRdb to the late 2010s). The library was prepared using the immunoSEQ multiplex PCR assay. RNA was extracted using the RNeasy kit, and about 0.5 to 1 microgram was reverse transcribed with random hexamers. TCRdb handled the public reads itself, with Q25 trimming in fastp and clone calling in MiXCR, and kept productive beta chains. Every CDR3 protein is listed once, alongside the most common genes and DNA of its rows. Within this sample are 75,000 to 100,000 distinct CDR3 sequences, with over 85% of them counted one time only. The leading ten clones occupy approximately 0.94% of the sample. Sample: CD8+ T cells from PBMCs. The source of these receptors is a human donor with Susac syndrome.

In DNA form, the CDR3 reads TGTGCCAGCAGAAGAAAGTGGACCAAAAACATTCAGTACTTC. This gives the protein CASRRKWTKNIQYF. This chain links TRBV2 with TRBJ2-4; D uncertain. Germline V gene sequence: CDR1 SNHLY, CDR2 FYNNEI. V lost 6 bases to trimming and J lost 2 bases, with 11 bases between them. This CDR3 comprises 14 residues.

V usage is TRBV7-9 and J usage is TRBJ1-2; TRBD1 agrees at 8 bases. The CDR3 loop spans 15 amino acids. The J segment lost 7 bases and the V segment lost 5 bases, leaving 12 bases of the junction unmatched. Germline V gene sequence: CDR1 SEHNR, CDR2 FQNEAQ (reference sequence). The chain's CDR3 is CASSLSAQGARGYTF. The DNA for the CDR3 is TGTGCCAGCAGCCTTTCCGCTCAGGGGGCGCGTGGCTACACCTTC.

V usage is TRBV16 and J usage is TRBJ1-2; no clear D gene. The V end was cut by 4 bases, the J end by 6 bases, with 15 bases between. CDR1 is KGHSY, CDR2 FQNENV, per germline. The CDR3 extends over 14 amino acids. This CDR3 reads CASSPTTSPNGYTF. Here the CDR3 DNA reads TGTGCCAGCAGCCCTACGACAAGTCCCAATGGCTACACCTTC. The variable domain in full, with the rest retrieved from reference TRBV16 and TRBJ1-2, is GEEVAQTPKHLVRGEGQKAKLYCAPIKGHSYVFWYQQVLKNEFKFLISFQNENVFDETGMPKERFSAKCLPNSPCSLEIQATKLEDSAVYFCASSPTTSPNGYTFGSGTRLTVV.

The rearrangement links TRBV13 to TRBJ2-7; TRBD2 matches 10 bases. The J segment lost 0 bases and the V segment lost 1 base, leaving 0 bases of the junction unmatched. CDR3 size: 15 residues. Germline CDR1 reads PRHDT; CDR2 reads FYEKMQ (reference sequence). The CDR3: CASSLVAGGSYEQYF. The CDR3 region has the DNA TGTGCCAGCAGCTTAGTAGCGGGGGGCTCCTACGAGCAGTACTTC.

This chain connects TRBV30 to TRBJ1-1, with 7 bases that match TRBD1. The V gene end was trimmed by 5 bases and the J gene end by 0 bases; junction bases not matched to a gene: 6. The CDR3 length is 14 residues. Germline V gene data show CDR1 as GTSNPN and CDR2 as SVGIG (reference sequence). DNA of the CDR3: TGTGCCTGGGATGCGACAGGGATGAACACTGAAGCTTTCTTT. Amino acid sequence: CAWDATGMNTEAFF.

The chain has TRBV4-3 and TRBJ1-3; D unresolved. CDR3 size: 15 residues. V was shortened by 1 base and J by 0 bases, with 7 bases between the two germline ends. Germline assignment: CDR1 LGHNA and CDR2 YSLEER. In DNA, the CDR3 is TGCGCCAGCAGCCAAGCGTCCTCCTCTGGAAACACCATATATTTT. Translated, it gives CASSQASSSGNTIYF.

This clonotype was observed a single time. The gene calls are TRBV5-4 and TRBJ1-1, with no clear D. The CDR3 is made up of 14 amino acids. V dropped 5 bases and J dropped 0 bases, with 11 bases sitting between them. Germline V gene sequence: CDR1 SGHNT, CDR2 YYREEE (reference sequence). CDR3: CASRPDNMNTEAFF. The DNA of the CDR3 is TGTGCCAGCAGGCCCGACAATATGAACACTGAAGCTTTCTTT.

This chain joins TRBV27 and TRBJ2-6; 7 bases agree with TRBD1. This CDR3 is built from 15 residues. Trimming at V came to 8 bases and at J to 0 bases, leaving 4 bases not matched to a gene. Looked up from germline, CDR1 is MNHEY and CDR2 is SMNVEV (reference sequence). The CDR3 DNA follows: TGTGCCAGCGCGACAGGGAGCTCTGGGGCCAACGTCCTGACTTTC. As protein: CASATGSSGANVLTF.

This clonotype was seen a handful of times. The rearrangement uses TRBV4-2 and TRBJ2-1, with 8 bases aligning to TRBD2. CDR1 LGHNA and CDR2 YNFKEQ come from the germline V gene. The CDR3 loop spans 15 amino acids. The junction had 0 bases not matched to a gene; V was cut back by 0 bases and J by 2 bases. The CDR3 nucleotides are TGTGCCAGCAGCCAAGACGGGGGGGCCTACAATGAGCAGTTCTTC. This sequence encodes CASSQDGGAYNEQFF.

This CDR3 is CASSDRDRDGQPQHF. As DNA, the CDR3 is TGTGCCAGTAGTGACCGGGACAGGGACGGTCAGCCCCAGCATTTT. This chain uses TRBV19 with TRBJ1-5; 9 nucleotides align to TRBD1. The CDR3 totals 15 residues. With V trimmed by 5 bases and J by 6 bases, 8 bases remained unmatched. Germline-derived CDR1 and CDR2 are LNHDA and SQIVND (reference sequence).

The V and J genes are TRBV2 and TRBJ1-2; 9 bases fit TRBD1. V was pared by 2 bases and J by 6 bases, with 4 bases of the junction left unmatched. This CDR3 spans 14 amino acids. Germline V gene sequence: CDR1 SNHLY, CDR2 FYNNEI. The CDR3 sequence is CASSERGDRDGYTF. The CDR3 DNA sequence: TGTGCCAGCAGTGAACGCGGGGACAGGGATGGCTACACCTTC. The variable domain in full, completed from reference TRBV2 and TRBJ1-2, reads EPEVTQTPSHQVTQMGQEVILRCVPISNHLYFYWYRQILGQKVEFLVSFYNNEISEKSEIFDDQFSVERPDGSNFTLKIRSTKLEDSAMYFCASSERGDRDGYTFGSGTRLTVV.

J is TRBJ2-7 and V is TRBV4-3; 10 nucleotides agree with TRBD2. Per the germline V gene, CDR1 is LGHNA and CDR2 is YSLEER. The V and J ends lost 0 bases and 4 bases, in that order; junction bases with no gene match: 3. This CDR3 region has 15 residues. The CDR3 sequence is CASSQDRTSGYEQYF. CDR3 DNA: TGCGCCAGCAGCCAAGATAGGACTAGCGGTTACGAGCAGTACTTC.

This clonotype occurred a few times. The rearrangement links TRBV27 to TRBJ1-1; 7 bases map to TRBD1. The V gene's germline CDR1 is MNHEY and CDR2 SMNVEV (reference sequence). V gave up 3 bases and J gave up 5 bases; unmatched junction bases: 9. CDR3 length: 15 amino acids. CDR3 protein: CASSLWEGAVTEAFF. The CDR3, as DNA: TGTGCCAGCAGTTTGTGGGAGGGGGCGGTTACTGAAGCTTTCTTT.

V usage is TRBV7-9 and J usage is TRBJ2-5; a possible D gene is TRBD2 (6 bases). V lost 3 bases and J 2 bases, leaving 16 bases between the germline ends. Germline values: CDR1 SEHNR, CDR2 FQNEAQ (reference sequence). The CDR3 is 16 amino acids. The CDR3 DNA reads TGTGCCAGCAGCTTTCCGTTAGCGGCCTCTCAAGAGACCCAGTACTTC. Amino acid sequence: CASSFPLAASQETQYF.

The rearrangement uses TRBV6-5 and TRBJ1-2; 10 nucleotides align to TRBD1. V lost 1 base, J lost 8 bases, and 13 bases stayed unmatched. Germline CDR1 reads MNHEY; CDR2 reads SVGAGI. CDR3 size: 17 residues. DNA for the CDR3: TGTGCCAGCAGTTACTGGGAACCGAGCGACAGGGGGCTCGGCTACACCTTC. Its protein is CASSYWEPSDRGLGYTF.

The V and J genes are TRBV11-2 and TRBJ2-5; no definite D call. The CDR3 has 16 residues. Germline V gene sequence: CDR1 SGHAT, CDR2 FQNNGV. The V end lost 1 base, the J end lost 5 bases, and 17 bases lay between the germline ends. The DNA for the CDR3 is TGTGCCAGCAGCTTAGTCCTCGACGCAATTGTGGAGACCCAGTACTTC. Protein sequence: CASSLVLDAIVETQYF.

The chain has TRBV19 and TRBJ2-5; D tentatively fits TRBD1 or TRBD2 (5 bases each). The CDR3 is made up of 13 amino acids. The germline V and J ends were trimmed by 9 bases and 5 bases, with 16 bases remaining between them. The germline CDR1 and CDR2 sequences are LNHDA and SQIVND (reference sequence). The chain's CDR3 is CASRNGAFETQYF. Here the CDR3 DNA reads TGTGCCAGCAGAAACGGGGCTTTTGAGACCCAGTACTTC.

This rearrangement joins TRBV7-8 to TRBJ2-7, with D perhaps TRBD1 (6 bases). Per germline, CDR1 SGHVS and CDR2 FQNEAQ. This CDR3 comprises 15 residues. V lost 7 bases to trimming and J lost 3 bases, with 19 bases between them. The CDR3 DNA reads TGTGCCAGCATCCTCGGCCCCCAGGGGATCTACGAGCAGTACTTC. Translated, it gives CASILGPQGIYEQYF.

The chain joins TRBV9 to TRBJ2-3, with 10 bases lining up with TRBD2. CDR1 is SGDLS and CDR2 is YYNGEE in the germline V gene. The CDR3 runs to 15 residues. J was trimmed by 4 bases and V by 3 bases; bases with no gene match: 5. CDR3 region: CASSGSGRAADTQYF. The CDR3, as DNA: TGTGCCAGCAGCGGAAGCGGGAGGGCCGCAGATACGCAGTATTTT.

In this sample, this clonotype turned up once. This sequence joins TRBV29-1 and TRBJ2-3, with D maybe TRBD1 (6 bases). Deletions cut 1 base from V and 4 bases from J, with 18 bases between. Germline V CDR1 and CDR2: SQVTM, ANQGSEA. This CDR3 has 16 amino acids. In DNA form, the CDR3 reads TGCAGCGTTGAAGGGGGTGGATGGGGGCGATCAGATACGCAGTATTTT. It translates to CSVEGGGWGRSDTQYF.

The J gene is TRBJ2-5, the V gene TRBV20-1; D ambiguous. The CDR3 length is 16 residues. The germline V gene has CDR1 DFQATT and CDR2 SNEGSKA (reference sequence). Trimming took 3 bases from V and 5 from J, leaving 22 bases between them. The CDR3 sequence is CSARRLYGSLMETQYF. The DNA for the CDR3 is TGCAGTGCTAGGAGATTGTATGGGTCGTTGATGGAGACCCAGTACTTC.

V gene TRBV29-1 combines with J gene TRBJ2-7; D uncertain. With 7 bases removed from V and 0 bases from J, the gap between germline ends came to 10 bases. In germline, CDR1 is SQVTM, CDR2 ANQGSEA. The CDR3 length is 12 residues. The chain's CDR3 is CSAIFSSYEQYF. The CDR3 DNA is TGCAGCGCGATCTTTAGCTCCTACGAGCAGTACTTC.

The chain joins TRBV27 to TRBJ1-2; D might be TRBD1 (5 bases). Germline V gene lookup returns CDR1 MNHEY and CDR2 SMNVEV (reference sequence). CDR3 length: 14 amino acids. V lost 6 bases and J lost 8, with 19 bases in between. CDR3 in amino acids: CASRSIGGVYGYTF. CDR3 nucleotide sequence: TGTGCCAGCAGATCAATTGGGGGGGTGTACGGCTACACCTTC.

CDR3 bases: TGTGCCTGGGAGGGGTCCCAAGAGACCCAGTACTTC. Protein product: CAWEGSQETQYF. The chain combines TRBV30 with TRBJ2-5; possibly TRBD1 or TRBD2 for D (5 bases each). This CDR3 spans 12 amino acids. V lost 5 bases and J lost 1, with 8 bases in between. Germline V gene data show CDR1 as GTSNPN and CDR2 as SVGIG (reference sequence).

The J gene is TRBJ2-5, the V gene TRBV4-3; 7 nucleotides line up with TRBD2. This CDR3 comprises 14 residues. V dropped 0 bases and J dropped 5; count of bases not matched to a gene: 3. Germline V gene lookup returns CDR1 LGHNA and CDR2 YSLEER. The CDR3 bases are TGCGCCAGCAGCCAAGAGCGGGGGTGGGAGACCCAGTACTTC. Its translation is CASSQERGWETQYF.

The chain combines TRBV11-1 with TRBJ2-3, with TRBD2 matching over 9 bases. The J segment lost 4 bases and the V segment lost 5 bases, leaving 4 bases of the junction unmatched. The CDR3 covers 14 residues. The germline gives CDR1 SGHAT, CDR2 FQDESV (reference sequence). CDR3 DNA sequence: TGTGCCAGCAGCATGGGGACTAGCCCAGATACGCAGTATTTT. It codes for CASSMGTSPDTQYF. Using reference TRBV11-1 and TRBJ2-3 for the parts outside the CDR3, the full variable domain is EAEVAQSPRYKITEKSQAVAFWCDPISGHATLYWYRQILGQGPELLVQFQDESVVDDSQLPKDRFSAERLKGVDSTLKIQPAELGDSAMYLCASSMGTSPDTQYFGPGTRLTVL.

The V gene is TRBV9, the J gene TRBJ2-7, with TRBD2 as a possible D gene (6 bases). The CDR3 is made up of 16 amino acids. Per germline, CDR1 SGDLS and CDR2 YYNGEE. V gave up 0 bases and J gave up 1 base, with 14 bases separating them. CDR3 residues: CASSVGVGSRSYEQYF. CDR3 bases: TGTGCCAGCAGCGTAGGTGTCGGGAGTAGATCCTACGAGCAGTACTTC.

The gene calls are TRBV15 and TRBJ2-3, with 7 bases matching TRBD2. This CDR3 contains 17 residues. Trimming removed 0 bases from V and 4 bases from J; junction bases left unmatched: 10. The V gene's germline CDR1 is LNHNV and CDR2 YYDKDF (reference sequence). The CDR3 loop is CATSRDAGGSISDTQYF. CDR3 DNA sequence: TGTGCCACCAGCAGAGATGCCGGCGGGAGTATCTCAGATACGCAGTATTTT.

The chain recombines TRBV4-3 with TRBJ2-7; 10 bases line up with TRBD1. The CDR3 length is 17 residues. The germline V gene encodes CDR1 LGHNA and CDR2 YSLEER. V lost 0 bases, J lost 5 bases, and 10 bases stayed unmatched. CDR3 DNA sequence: TGCGCCAGCAGCCAAGATCGCGGGGGACAGGGGAGAGACGAGCAGTACTTC. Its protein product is CASSQDRGGQGRDEQYF.

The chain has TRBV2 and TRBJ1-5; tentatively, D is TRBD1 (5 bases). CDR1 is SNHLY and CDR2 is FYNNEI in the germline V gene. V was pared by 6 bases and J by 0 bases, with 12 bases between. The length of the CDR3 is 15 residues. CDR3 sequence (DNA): TGTGCCAGCAGACGGGGCTTTGATAGCAATCAGCCCCAGCATTTT. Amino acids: CASRRGFDSNQPQHF.